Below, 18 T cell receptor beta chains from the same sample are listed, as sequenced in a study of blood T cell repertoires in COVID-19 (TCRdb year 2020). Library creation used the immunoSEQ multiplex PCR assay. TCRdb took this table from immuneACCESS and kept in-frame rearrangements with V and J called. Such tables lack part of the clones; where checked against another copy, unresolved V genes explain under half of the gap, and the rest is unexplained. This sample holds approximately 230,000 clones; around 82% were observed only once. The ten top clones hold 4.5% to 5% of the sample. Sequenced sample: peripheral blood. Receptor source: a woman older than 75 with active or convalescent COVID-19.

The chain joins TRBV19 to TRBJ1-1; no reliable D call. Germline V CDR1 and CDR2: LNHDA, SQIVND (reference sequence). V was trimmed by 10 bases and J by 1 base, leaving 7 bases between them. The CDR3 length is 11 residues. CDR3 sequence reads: CATRGNTEAFF. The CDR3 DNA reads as TGTGCCACGAGAGGGAACACTGAAGCTTTCTTT.

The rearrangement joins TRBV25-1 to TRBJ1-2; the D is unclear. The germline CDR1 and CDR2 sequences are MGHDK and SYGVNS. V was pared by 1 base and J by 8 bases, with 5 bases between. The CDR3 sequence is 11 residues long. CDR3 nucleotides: TGTGCCAGCAGTGAATCTCTAGGCTACACCTTC. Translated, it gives CASSESLGYTF.

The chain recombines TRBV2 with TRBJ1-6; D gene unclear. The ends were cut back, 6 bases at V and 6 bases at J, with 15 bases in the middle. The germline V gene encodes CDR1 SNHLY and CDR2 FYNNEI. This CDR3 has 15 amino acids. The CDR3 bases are TGTGCCAGCAGCGCCACCCGGGGTGCTAATTCACCCCTCCACTTT. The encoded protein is CASSATRGANSPLHF.

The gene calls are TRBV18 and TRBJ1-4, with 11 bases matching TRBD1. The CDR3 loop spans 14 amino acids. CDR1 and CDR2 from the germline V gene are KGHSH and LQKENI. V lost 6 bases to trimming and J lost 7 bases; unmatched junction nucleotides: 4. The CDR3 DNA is TGTGCCAGCTCCCGGACAGGGGGCGGTGAAAAACTGTTTTTT. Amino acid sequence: CASSRTGGGEKLFF.

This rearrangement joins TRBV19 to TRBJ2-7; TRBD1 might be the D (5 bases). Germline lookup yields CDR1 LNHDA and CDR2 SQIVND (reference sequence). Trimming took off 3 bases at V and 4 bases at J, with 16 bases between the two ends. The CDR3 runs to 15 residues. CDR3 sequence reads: CASSIHQGRAYEQYF. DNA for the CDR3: TGTGCCAGTAGTATTCATCAGGGCCGCGCTTACGAGCAGTACTTC.

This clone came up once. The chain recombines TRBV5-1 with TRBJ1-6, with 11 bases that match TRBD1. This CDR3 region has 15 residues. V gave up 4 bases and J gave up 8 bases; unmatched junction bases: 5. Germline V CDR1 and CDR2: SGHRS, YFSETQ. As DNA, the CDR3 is TGCGCCAGCAGCGGCCGGACAGGGGGCGATTCACCCCTCCACTTT. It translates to CASSGRTGGDSPLHF.

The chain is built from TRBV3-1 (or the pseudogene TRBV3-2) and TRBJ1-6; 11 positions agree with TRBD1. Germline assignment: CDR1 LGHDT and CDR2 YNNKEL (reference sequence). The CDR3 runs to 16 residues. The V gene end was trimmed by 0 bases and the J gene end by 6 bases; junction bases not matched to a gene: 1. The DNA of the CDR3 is TGTGCCAGCAGCCAAGAAGGGACAGGGGGTAATTCACCCCTCCACTTT. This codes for CASSQEGTGGNSPLHF.

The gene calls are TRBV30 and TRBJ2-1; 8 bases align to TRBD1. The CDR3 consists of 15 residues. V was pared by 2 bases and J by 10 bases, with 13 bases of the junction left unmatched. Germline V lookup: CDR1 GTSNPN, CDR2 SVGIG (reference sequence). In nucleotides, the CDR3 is TGTGCCTGGAGTCCCACAAAGGACAGGGATGCCGAGCAGTTCTTC. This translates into CAWSPTKDRDAEQFF. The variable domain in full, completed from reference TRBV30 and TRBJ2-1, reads SQTIHQWPATLVQPVGSPLSLECTVEGTSNPNLYWYRQAAGRGLQLLFYSVGIGQISSEVPQNLSASRPQDRQFILSSKKLLLSDSGFYLCAWSPTKDRDAEQFFGPGTRLTVL.

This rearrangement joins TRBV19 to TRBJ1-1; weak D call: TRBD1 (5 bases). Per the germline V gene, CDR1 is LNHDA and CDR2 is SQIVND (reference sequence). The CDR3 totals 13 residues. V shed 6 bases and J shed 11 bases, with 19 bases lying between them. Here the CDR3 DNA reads TGTGCCAGTAGAAAGACCGGGACTCAGACGGCTTTCTTT. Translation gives CASRKTGTQTAFF.

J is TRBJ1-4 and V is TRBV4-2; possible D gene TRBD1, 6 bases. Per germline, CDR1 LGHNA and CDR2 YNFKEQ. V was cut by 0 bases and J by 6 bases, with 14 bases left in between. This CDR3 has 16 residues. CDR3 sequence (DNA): TGTGCCAGCAGCCAAGATTTCGGCAGGGGAGATGAAAAACTGTTTTTT. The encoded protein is CASSQDFGRGDEKLFF.

This CDR3 is CASSEGGGLISEQYF. The CDR3 DNA reads TGTGCCAGCAGTGAAGGCGGAGGGTTGATAAGCGAGCAGTACTTC. This chain connects TRBV2 to TRBJ2-7; a weak D match, TRBD2 (6 bases). V was clipped by 1 base and J by 6 bases, with 16 bases between them. Germline V gene data show CDR1 as SNHLY and CDR2 as FYNNEI. The CDR3 loop spans 15 amino acids.

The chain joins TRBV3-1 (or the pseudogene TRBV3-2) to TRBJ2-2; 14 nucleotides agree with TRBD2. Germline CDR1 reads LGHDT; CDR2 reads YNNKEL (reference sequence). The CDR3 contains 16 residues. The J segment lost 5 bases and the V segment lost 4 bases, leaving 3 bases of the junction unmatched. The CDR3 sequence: CASSRLAGGLTGELFF. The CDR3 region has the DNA TGTGCCAGCAGCCGACTAGCGGGGGGGCTTACCGGGGAGCTGTTTTTT.

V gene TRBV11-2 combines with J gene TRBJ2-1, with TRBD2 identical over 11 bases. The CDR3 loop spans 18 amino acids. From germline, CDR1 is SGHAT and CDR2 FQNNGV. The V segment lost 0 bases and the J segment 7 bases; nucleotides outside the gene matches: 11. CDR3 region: CASSLEGTSGSRLNEQFF. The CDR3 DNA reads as TGTGCCAGCAGCTTAGAGGGAACTAGCGGGAGTAGATTGAATGAGCAGTTCTTC.

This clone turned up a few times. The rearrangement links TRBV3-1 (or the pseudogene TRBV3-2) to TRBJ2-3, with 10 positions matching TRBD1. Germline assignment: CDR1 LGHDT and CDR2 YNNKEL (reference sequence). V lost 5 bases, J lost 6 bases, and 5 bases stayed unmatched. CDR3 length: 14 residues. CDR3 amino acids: CASSTGTGADTQYF. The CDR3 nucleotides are TGTGCCAGCAGCACAGGGACAGGGGCCGATACGCAGTATTTT.

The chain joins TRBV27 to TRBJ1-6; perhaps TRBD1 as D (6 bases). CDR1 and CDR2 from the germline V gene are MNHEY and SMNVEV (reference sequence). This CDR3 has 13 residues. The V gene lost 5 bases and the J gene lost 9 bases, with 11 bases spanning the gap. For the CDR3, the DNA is TGTGCCAGCAGTAGCAGGGGCGGTTCACCCCTCCACTTT. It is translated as CASSSRGGSPLHF.

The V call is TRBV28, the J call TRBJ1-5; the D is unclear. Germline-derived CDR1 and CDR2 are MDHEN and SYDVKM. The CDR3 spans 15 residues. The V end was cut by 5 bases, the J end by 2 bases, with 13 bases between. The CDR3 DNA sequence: TGTGCCAGCAGTGTCGTCGGGATGGGCAATCAGCCCCAGCATTTT. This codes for CASSVVGMGNQPQHF.

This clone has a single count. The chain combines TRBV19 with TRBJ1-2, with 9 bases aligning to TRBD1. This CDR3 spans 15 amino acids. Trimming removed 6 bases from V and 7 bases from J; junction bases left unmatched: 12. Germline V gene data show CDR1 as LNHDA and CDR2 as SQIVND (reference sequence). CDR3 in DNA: TGTGCCAGTAGCCAGGGACAGGGCGGACTCCTTGGCTACACCTTC. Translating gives CASSQGQGGLLGYTF.

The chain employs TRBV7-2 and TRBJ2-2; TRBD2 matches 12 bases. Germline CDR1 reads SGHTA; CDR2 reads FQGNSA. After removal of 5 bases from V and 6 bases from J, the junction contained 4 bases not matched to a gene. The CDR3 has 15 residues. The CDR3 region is CASSATSGGSGELFF. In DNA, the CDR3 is TGTGCCAGCAGCGCGACTAGCGGGGGATCCGGGGAGCTGTTTTTT.